The 27 T cell receptor beta chains given below trace back to one sample, sequenced in a study of cytomegalovirus exposure and HLA in healthy donors. Measured with immunoSEQ multiplex PCR; TCRdb has only the in-frame clones, and not every one. The profile shows tens of thousands of clones, roughly 96% of them singletons. The sample consisted of PBMCs. Every receptor here comes from a young man in good health and CMV-seronegative.

The DNA for the CDR3 is TGTGCCATCGGACCGGGACAGGGGGTCGGCGAGCAGTACTTC. Its protein product is CAIGPGQGVGEQYF. V gene TRBV10-3 combines with J gene TRBJ2-7, with 11 bases aligning to TRBD1. The CDR3 extends over 14 amino acids. Germline assignment: CDR1 ENHRY and CDR2 SYGVKD. The V segment lost 8 bases and the J segment 6 bases; nucleotides outside the gene matches: 9.

The rearrangement uses TRBV6-7 and TRBJ2-7, with TRBD1 matching 7 bases. TRBV6-7 is an open reading frame, and its role is uncertain. V lost 9 bases to trimming and J lost 7 bases; unmatched junction nucleotides: 12. The CDR3 runs to 13 residues. CDR3 sequence: CARHRVGGGEQYV. DNA of the CDR3: TGTGCCAGACATAGGGTAGGGGGCGGAGAGCAGTACGTC.

The chain is built from TRBV7-9 and TRBJ1-2; D is unresolved. Trimming took off 4 bases at V and 2 bases at J, with 5 bases between the two ends. This CDR3 has 12 amino acids. Germline V gene lookup returns CDR1 SEHNR and CDR2 FQNEAQ (reference sequence). The CDR3 reads CASSSYNYGYTF. CDR3 DNA sequence: TGTGCCAGCAGCTCCTACAACTATGGCTACACCTTC.

This chain joins TRBV11-2 and TRBJ2-1; 10 nucleotides agree with TRBD2. This CDR3 is 15 amino acids long. Germline values: CDR1 SGHAT, CDR2 FQNNGV. With 3 bases clipped from V and 10 bases from J, the junction kept 9 bases outside the gene matches. In DNA, the CDR3 is TGTGCCAGCAGCTTTAGGCTAGCGGGAGTGGGCGAGCAGTTCTTC. Its protein is CASSFRLAGVGEQFF.

This chain uses TRBV18 with TRBJ1-1; possibly TRBD1 for D (5 bases). V was pared by 2 bases and J by 0 bases, with 7 bases between. The CDR3 covers 14 residues. Germline loops: CDR1 KGHSH, CDR2 LQKENI. The CDR3 DNA follows: TGTGCCAGCTCACCAGGGGCCATGAACACTGAAGCTTTCTTT. Its protein is CASSPGAMNTEAFF.

The J gene is TRBJ1-1, the V gene TRBV7-3; 8 nucleotides line up with TRBD1. This CDR3 comprises 14 residues. Germline V gene data show CDR1 as SGHTA and CDR2 as FQGTGA. With 5 bases clipped from V and 5 bases from J, the junction kept 7 bases outside the gene matches. CDR3 DNA sequence: TGTGCCAGCAGCCCAGGGGGCCGGGGAACTGAAGCTTTCTTT. This sequence encodes CASSPGGRGTEAFF.

The V gene is TRBV27, the J gene TRBJ1-2; D is undetermined. Germline assignment: CDR1 MNHEY and CDR2 SMNVEV (reference sequence). Trimming pared 2 bases from V and 7 bases from J, leaving 14 bases between. The CDR3 runs 14 residues. As DNA, the CDR3 is TGTGCCAGCAGTTTACGGGTTGGAGGTTTTGGCTACACCTTC. It specifies CASSLRVGGFGYTF.

The chain is built from TRBV4-3 and TRBJ2-1; possible D gene TRBD2, 5 bases. Trimming took off 0 bases at V and 1 base at J, with 13 bases between the two ends. Germline V CDR1 and CDR2: LGHNA, YSLEER. This CDR3 is built from 17 residues. The CDR3 sequence is CASSQDLTNPSYNEQFF. The CDR3 bases are TGCGCCAGCAGCCAAGATCTGACTAACCCTTCCTACAATGAGCAGTTCTTC.

The V gene is TRBV4-1, the J gene TRBJ2-2; the match to TRBD2 covers 14 bases. Germline V CDR1 and CDR2: MGHRA, YSYEKL. The CDR3 consists of 17 residues. The trim removed 4 bases at V and 0 bases at J, leaving 1 base unmatched. The DNA for the CDR3 is TGCGCCAGCAGCCTGGGACTAGCGGGAGCGAACACCGGGGAGCTGTTTTTT. As protein: CASSLGLAGANTGELFF.

This chain uses TRBV19 with TRBJ1-4; D unresolved. CDR3 length equals 16 residues. Per germline, CDR1 LNHDA and CDR2 SQIVND (reference sequence). V dropped 5 bases and J dropped 0 bases, with 13 bases sitting between them. CDR3 bases: TGTGCCAGTAGTTTACCTTTAACTGCAACTAATGAAAAACTGTTTTTT. This codes for CASSLPLTATNEKLFF.

This chain connects TRBV19 to TRBJ1-3; D not resolved. V lost 6 bases to trimming and J lost 0 bases, with 12 bases between them. The CDR3 contains 15 residues. Per the germline V gene, CDR1 is LNHDA and CDR2 is SQIVND (reference sequence). The CDR3: CASSLGGYSGNTIYF. The CDR3 bases are TGTGCCAGTAGCCTAGGAGGCTACTCTGGAAACACCATATATTTT. Drawing the rest from reference TRBV19 and TRBJ1-3, the complete variable domain is DGGITQSPKYLFRKEGQNVTLSCEQNLNHDAMYWYRQDPGQGLRLIYYSQIVNDFQKGDIAEGYSVSREKKESFPLTVTSAQKNPTAFYLCASSLGGYSGNTIYFGEGSWLTVV.

This chain links TRBV27 with TRBJ1-4; the match to TRBD1 covers 7 bases. Germline V gene lookup returns CDR1 MNHEY and CDR2 SMNVEV (reference sequence). V was clipped by 6 bases and J by 5 bases; unmatched bases: 3. The CDR3 spans 13 residues. The CDR3 DNA follows: TGTGCCAGCAGAAGGGACAGAAATGAAAAACTGTTTTTT. Protein product: CASRRDRNEKLFF. Together with reference TRBV27 and TRBJ1-4, the CDR3 gives the full variable domain: EAQVTQNPRYLITVTGKKLTVTCSQNMNHEYMSWYRQDPGLGLRQIYYSMNVEVTDKGDVPEGYKVSRKEKRNFPLILESPSPNQTSLYFCASRRDRNEKLFFGSGTQLSVL.

J is TRBJ2-1 and V is TRBV9; 9 bases are a match to TRBD2. The CDR3 is 14 residues long. The germline V gene has CDR1 SGDLS and CDR2 YYNGEE. The trim removed 6 bases at V and 1 base at J, leaving 2 bases unmatched. The CDR3 DNA sequence: TGTGCCAGCAAGCGGGAGGAGTCCTACAATGAGCAGTTCTTC. Translating gives CASKREESYNEQFF.

Here the CDR3 DNA reads TGTGCCAGCAGTGAAGCAGGGGTTTCCTACAATGAGCAGTTCTTC. Translation gives CASSEAGVSYNEQFF. The V gene is TRBV6-1, the J gene TRBJ2-1; D possibly corresponds to TRBD1 (5 bases). CDR1 is MNHNS and CDR2 is SASEGT in the germline V gene. The CDR3 is 15 residues long. V was pared by 0 bases and J by 1 base, with 7 bases between.

The chain combines TRBV15 with TRBJ2-7, with 12 positions matching TRBD2. The junction had 3 bases not matched to a gene; V was cut back by 4 bases and J by 2 bases. Germline CDR1 reads LNHNV; CDR2 reads YYDKDF (reference sequence). The CDR3 is made up of 15 amino acids. This CDR3 is CATSTRTSGAYEQYF. The CDR3 DNA is TGTGCCACCAGCACCCGGACTAGCGGGGCCTACGAGCAGTACTTC.

This chain links TRBV6-5 with TRBJ1-4; 10 nucleotides agree with TRBD1. The V and J ends lost 6 bases and 7 bases, in that order; junction bases with no gene match: 8. This CDR3 has 15 residues. CDR1 MNHEY and CDR2 SVGAGI come from the germline V gene. The CDR3 bases are TGTGCCAGCAGAGTTGGACAGGGGGAAAGTGAAAAACTGTTTTTT. Amino acids: CASRVGQGESEKLFF.

CDR3 coding DNA: TGTGCCAGCAGTGCCAGGCAGCGGGATACGGATGAGCAGTTCTTC. Its protein product is CASSARQRDTDEQFF. The chain employs TRBV6-4 and TRBJ2-1; 7 bases match TRBD2. Losses at the gene ends were 4 bases for V and 8 bases for J; bases not matched to a gene: 11. Germline CDR1 reads MRHNA; CDR2 reads SNTAGT. The CDR3 is 15 amino acids.

The chain joins TRBV9 to TRBJ2-2; 12 bases are a match to TRBD1. Per germline, CDR1 SGDLS and CDR2 YYNGEE. The CDR3 is 22 residues long. Trimming took 3 bases from V and 9 from J; bases not matched to a gene: 27. As DNA, the CDR3 is TGTGCCAGCAGCGCCAGTGGGACCGCCGGGACAGGGGGCGCCTTGGTGTTCCGGGAGCTGTTTTTT. This codes for CASSASGTAGTGGALVFRELFF.

The chain employs TRBV19 and TRBJ1-3; unclear D gene. CDR1 and CDR2 (germline): LNHDA, SQIVND (reference sequence). Trimming stripped 6 bases from V and 0 bases from J, with 12 bases between. The length of the CDR3 is 15 residues. For the CDR3, the DNA is TGTGCCAGTAGGGAGGGCAGGAGCTCTGGAAACACCATATATTTT. This encodes CASREGRSSGNTIYF. The full variable domain, completed using reference TRBV19 and TRBJ1-3, is DGGITQSPKYLFRKEGQNVTLSCEQNLNHDAMYWYRQDPGQGLRLIYYSQIVNDFQKGDIAEGYSVSREKKESFPLTVTSAQKNPTAFYLCASREGRSSGNTIYFGEGSWLTVV.

V gene TRBV21-1 combines with J gene TRBJ2-1; the table's D call, TRBD2, has no DNA check behind it. TRBV21-1 is classified as a pseudogene. The CDR3 runs to 18 residues. The CDR3 nucleotides read TGTGCCAGCTCTCTTATCCCGACTACCCGAAGCTCCTACAATGAGCAGTTCTTC. It specifies CASSLIPTTRSSYNEQFF.

The rearrangement uses TRBV5-1 and TRBJ1-4, with TRBD1 matching 10 bases. This CDR3 contains 15 residues. Germline assignment: CDR1 SGHRS and CDR2 YFSETQ. J lost 4 bases, V lost 5 bases, and 5 bases had no gene match. The CDR3, as DNA: TGCGCCAGCAGATCAGACAGGGGGCATAATGAAAAACTGTTTTTT. It is translated as CASRSDRGHNEKLFF.

The V and J genes are TRBV7-9 and TRBJ2-1; 10 bases are a match to TRBD2. This CDR3 spans 16 amino acids. V lost 5 bases, J lost 5 bases, and 9 bases stayed unmatched. CDR1 and CDR2 (germline): SEHNR, FQNEAQ (reference sequence). The CDR3 sequence: CASSRISSGSHNEQFF. CDR3 in DNA: TGTGCCAGCAGCCGTATATCTAGCGGGAGCCACAATGAGCAGTTCTTC.

The chain couples TRBV5-1 to TRBJ1-1; D is unresolved. Germline V gives CDR1 SGHRS, CDR2 YFSETQ. Trimming removed 1 base at V and 5 bases at J, with 9 bases between. This CDR3 region has 13 residues. The CDR3 here is CASSLSQRTEAFF. The CDR3, as DNA: TGCGCCAGCAGCTTGTCGCAGCGAACTGAAGCTTTCTTT.

The chain has TRBV27 and TRBJ2-1, with 11 bases lining up with TRBD1. Germline CDR1 MNHEY, CDR2 SMNVEV (reference sequence). The CDR3 length is 16 residues. Germline trimming cut 4 bases from V and 8 bases from J; bases unmatched to any gene: 10. The CDR3 is CASSYFTGQGADEQFF. In DNA, the CDR3 is TGTGCCAGCAGTTACTTCACCGGACAGGGGGCGGATGAGCAGTTCTTC.

The rearrangement joins TRBV6-1 to TRBJ2-5; maybe TRBD1 (5 bases). The CDR3 is 12 residues long. CDR1 MNHNS and CDR2 SASEGT come from the germline V gene. Trimming took 5 bases from V and 5 from J, leaving 9 bases between them. This chain's CDR3 is CASSSRDETQYF. The CDR3 nucleotides read TGTGCCAGCAGTTCCAGGGATGAGACCCAGTACTTC.

V usage is TRBV7-2 and J usage is TRBJ2-7, with D perhaps TRBD1 (5 bases). The CDR3 is made up of 13 amino acids. Per germline, CDR1 SGHTA and CDR2 FQGNSA. Trimming pared 2 bases from V and 2 bases from J, leaving 7 bases between. CDR3 sequence reads: CASSLRGPYEQYV. The DNA of the CDR3 is TGTGCCAGCAGCTTAAGGGGCCCCTACGAGCAGTACGTC.

J is TRBJ1-2 and V is TRBV27, with 9 nucleotides matching TRBD1. The CDR3 contains 16 residues. Per the germline V gene, CDR1 is MNHEY and CDR2 is SMNVEV (reference sequence). V shed 4 bases and J 4 bases; nucleotides not matched to a gene: 10. CDR3 amino acids: CASSSTVTGGIYGYTF. In DNA form, the CDR3 reads TGTGCCAGCAGTTCCACGGTGACAGGGGGAATCTATGGCTACACCTTC.